Following are 17 T cell receptor beta chains from one sample sequenced in a study of T cell repertoires in cytomegalovirus infection. TCRdb reprocessed the reads via MiXCR and lists one record per CDR3 protein. The top ten hold around 12% of the sample, which has hundreds of thousands of distinct CDR3 sequences, 15% to 20% seen once. The sequencing input was PBMCs. These receptors came from a human donor in good health (CMV status not recorded). Some clones in this sample may be carry-over from other donors' samples.

This clonotype was observed at least ten times. V is TRBV7-2 and J is TRBJ1-6; 8 nucleotides agree with TRBD1. Germline loops: CDR1 SGHTA, CDR2 FQGNSA. The CDR3 contains 11 residues. V lost 3 bases to trimming and J lost 16 bases; unmatched junction nucleotides: 2. Here the CDR3 reads CASSLGQDLHF. CDR3 DNA: TGTGCCAGCAGCTTGGGACAGGATCTCCACTTT.

This clonotype was detected ten times or more. This chain links TRBV12-3 or TRBV12-4 with TRBJ2-2, with D possibly TRBD2 on 7 matching bases. The CDR3 totals 15 residues. Trimming cost V 4 bases and J 5 bases, with 14 bases left between them. CDR3 DNA: TGTGCCAGCAGTTCCCATAGGGGGGGAACCGGGGAGCTGTTTTTT. This translates into CASSSHRGGTGELFF.

Ten or more counts support this clonotype. The chain employs TRBV6-6 and TRBJ2-6; D not certain. This CDR3 spans 15 amino acids. Germline CDR1 reads MNHNY; CDR2 reads SVGAGI (reference sequence). V dropped 2 bases and J dropped 4 bases, with 9 bases sitting between them. The CDR3 loop is CASSYNPQGANVLTF. CDR3 bases: TGTGCCAGCAGTTACAACCCCCAGGGGGCCAACGTCCTGACTTTC.

The rearrangement uses TRBV6-2 or TRBV6-3 and TRBJ1-5; D gene unclear. CDR1 is MNHEY, CDR2 SVGEGT, per germline. Trimming removed 6 bases at V and 0 bases at J, with 12 bases between. The CDR3 spans 15 residues. CDR3 sequence: CASSRGWRSNQPQHF. The CDR3 DNA reads TGTGCCAGCAGCCGGGGATGGCGTAGCAATCAGCCCCAGCATTTT.

This clonotype was picked up many times. The chain employs TRBV7-2 and TRBJ2-7; D ambiguous. V lost 5 bases and J lost 1, with 15 bases in between. The length of the CDR3 is 15 residues. Germline V lookup: CDR1 SGHTA, CDR2 FQGNSA. CDR3 coding DNA: TGTGCCAGCAGCCCAACTATGGTACAATCCTACGAGCAGTACTTC. Residues: CASSPTMVQSYEQYF. Full variable domain (missing parts from reference TRBV7-2 and TRBJ2-7): GAGVSQSPSNKVTEKGKDVELRCDPISGHTALYWYRQSLGQGLEFLIYFQGNSAPDKSGLPSDRFSAERTGGSVSTLTIQRTQQEDSAVYLCASSPTMVQSYEQYFGPGTRLTVT.

The sample holds many counts of this clonotype. This chain uses TRBV7-9 with TRBJ2-2, with D unclear. The CDR3 spans 15 residues. CDR1 and CDR2 (germline): SEHNR, FQNEAQ (reference sequence). V was shortened by 1 base and J by 5 bases, with 11 bases between the two germline ends. CDR3 nucleotides: TGTGCCAGCAGCTTAGAAGCGAGTGGGACCGGGGAGCTGTTTTTT. Translating it yields CASSLEASGTGELFF.

This clonotype has ten or more counts. The chain joins TRBV28 to TRBJ1-5; TRBD1 matches 11 bases. The V segment lost 4 bases and the J segment 6 bases; nucleotides outside the gene matches: 8. In germline, CDR1 is MDHEN, CDR2 SYDVKM. This CDR3 contains 16 residues. The CDR3 DNA reads as TGTGCCAGCAGTTCAACCGGACAGGGGGCCGGTCAGCCCCAGCATTTT. Translation gives CASSSTGQGAGQPQHF. The whole variable domain, filled in from reference TRBV28 and TRBJ1-5, reads DVKVTQSSRYLVKRTGEKVFLECVQDMDHENMFWYRQDPGLGLRLIYFSYDVKMKEKGDIPEGYSVSREKKERFSLILESASTNQTSMYLCASSSTGQGAGQPQHFGDGTRLSIL.

Ten or more counts support this clonotype. This chain links TRBV7-6 with TRBJ2-5; 7 positions match TRBD1. The CDR3 is 14 amino acids. J gave up 3 bases and V 5 bases, and 6 bases lay outside the gene matches. Germline CDR1 is SGHVS and CDR2 is FNYEAQ. The CDR3 loop is CASSPQTGKETQYF. In DNA, the CDR3 is TGTGCCAGCAGCCCCCAGACAGGGAAAGAGACCCAGTACTTC.

This clonotype was counted between two and nine times. This chain joins TRBV4-3 and TRBJ1-2; unclear D gene. Trimming removed 0 bases at V and 4 bases at J, with 15 bases between. The CDR3 is made up of 16 amino acids. Germline V gene lookup returns CDR1 LGHNA and CDR2 YSLEER. The CDR3 sequence is CASSQDGSQLLYGYTF. DNA of the CDR3: TGCGCCAGCAGCCAAGACGGCAGCCAGCTTCTCTATGGCTACACCTTC.

This clonotype was picked up many times. The V call is TRBV12-3 or TRBV12-4, the J call TRBJ2-6, with 7 positions matching TRBD1. J lost 2 bases, V lost 6 bases, and 7 bases had no gene match. This CDR3 is built from 16 residues. The chain's CDR3 is CASRELGTAGANVLTF. The DNA for the CDR3 is TGTGCCAGCAGAGAGCTTGGGACAGCTGGGGCCAACGTCCTGACTTTC.

The rearrangement uses TRBV12-3 or TRBV12-4 and TRBJ2-3, with D unresolved. Between the trimmed V and J ends, which lost 6 bases and 4 bases, there was a span of 8 bases. This CDR3 is 12 amino acids long. DNA for the CDR3: TGTGCCAGCAGCTCGGCCGCAGATACGCAGTATTTT. It yields the protein CASSSAADTQYF.

This clonotype has a count of ten or more. CDR3 sequence reads: CASSSGTGITETQYF. CDR3 sequence (DNA): TGTGCCAGCAGTTCCGGGACAGGGATAACAGAGACCCAGTACTTC. The V gene is TRBV12-3 or TRBV12-4, the J gene TRBJ2-5, with 9 bases aligning to TRBD1. Germline trimming cut 4 bases from V and 4 bases from J; bases unmatched to any gene: 7. The CDR3 contains 15 residues.

This clonotype was detected many times. The V gene is TRBV6-1, the J gene TRBJ2-7; D is undetermined. V lost 2 bases and J 3 bases, leaving 8 bases between the germline ends. Germline V gene sequence: CDR1 MNHNS, CDR2 SASEGT. This CDR3 contains 13 residues. In nucleotides, the CDR3 is TGTGCCAGCAGTGAATCGGTCGTCTACGAGCAGTACTTC. This codes for CASSESVVYEQYF.

The V gene is TRBV10-3, the J gene TRBJ2-1, with D perhaps TRBD2 (5 bases). The CDR3 is 15 amino acids. Trimming cost V 4 bases and J 5 bases, with 15 bases left between them. Per germline, CDR1 ENHRY and CDR2 SYGVKD. The CDR3 bases are TGTGCCATCAGTGCAACCGGGAAAGCTAACAATGAGCAGTTCTTC. This encodes CAISATGKANNEQFF.

This clonotype was seen a few times. The chain joins TRBV7-9 to TRBJ1-1; D is possibly TRBD1 (5 bases). The length of the CDR3 is 16 residues. V was pared by 5 bases and J by 2 bases, with 18 bases between. Germline loops: CDR1 SEHNR, CDR2 FQNEAQ (reference sequence). CDR3 loop: CASSPMRQTENTEAFF. CDR3 coding DNA: TGTGCCAGCAGCCCCATGAGACAGACGGAAAACACTGAAGCTTTCTTT.

This clonotype was picked up many times. The CDR3, as DNA: TGTGCCAGCAGTCGTGACAGATCCAATCAGCCCCAGCATTTT. It encodes CASSRDRSNQPQHF. The rearrangement joins TRBV12-3 or TRBV12-4 to TRBJ1-5; weak D call: TRBD1 (5 bases). Trimming left V 5 bases short and J 3 bases short, with 11 bases between. CDR3 length: 14 residues.

The V gene is TRBV12-3 or TRBV12-4, the J gene TRBJ1-3; TRBD1 aligns across 7 bases. The CDR3 runs to 15 residues. Germline trimming cut 2 bases from V and 2 bases from J; bases unmatched to any gene: 3. The CDR3 nucleotides read TGTGCCAGCAGTTTATGGCAGGGGGCTGGAAACACCATATATTTT. Amino acids: CASSLWQGAGNTIYF.